Listed here is a single T cell receptor beta chain. This sample is part of a study of shared clonotypes between healthy human individuals. There were only Caucasian adults among the donors, and all lived in Nashville, Tennessee. The data were produced by immunoSEQ multiplex PCR, yet TCRdb's version contains in-frame clones alone and is incomplete. The profile shows about 2,500,000 clones, around 90% of them singletons. The V gene end was trimmed by 6 bases and the J gene end by 1 base; junction bases not matched to a gene: 9. Germline-derived CDR1 and CDR2 are LNHDA and SQIVND (reference sequence). The length of the CDR3 is 15 residues.

This receptor was identified in a man aged 18 to 30 in good health. The rearrangement joins TRBV19 to TRBJ2-7, with 7 positions matching TRBD1. Sequencing was done on a sample of naive CD4+ T cells sorted from blood. Sample subset: CD45RA+ positively selected. The CDR3 region has the DNA TGTGCCAGTAGGGACGCGACAGGGAGATCCTACGAGCAGTACTTC. It translates to CASRDATGRSYEQYF.